This is a list of T cell receptor beta chains from one sample in a study of response to subunit inactivated influenza vaccine. TCRdb re-derived calls from the RT-PCR reads in MiXCR, one entry per CDR3 protein. The data hold about 610,000 distinct CDR3 sequences, with around 15% observed a single time. The sequences come from PBMCs from blood, collected roughly 12 days after vaccination. All receptors come from a man over 45 who received an inactivated influenza vaccine. The CDR3 runs from the conserved cysteine through the conserved F or W. Each record gives: J gene, V gene, clone size, D gene, CDR3 DNA, CDR3 protein. The D gene is left open where the match is weak. Size is stated for part of the rows, as once, few or many counts, or as a class when the clone is expanded.

j_gene: TRBJ1-1; v_gene: TRBV7-2; abundance: many; d_gene: NA; CDR3nt: TGTGCCAGCAGCTTAGTGGAATACACCATGAACACTGAAGCTTTCTTT; CDR3aa: CASSLVEYTMNTEAFF
j_gene: TRBJ1-1; v_gene: TRBV7-9; abundance: NA; d_gene: TRBD1; CDR3nt: TGTGCCAGCAGCTTACAGGGGGCTGAAGCTTTCTTT; CDR3aa: CASSLQGAEAFF
j_gene: TRBJ1-5; v_gene: TRBV5-6; abundance: few; d_gene: NA; CDR3nt: TGTGCCAGCAGCTTGGGCTTCGGGACAACTAGCAATCAGCCCCAGCATTTT; CDR3aa: CASSLGFGTTSNQPQHF
j_gene: TRBJ2-7; v_gene: TRBV6-2/TRBV6-3; abundance: NA; d_gene: NA; CDR3nt: TGTGCCAGCAGTCTCACGGCAGGGTCCGAGCAGTACTTC; CDR3aa: CASSLTAGSEQYF
j_gene: TRBJ2-3; v_gene: TRBV10-3; abundance: NA; d_gene: NA; CDR3nt: TGTGCCATCAGTGATTACCGGGACACGCGAACGACGACGTATTTT; CDR3aa: CAISDYRDTRTTTYF
j_gene: TRBJ2-1; v_gene: TRBV4-1; abundance: NA; d_gene: NA; CDR3nt: TGCGCCAGCAGCCAACCGGTCACCAATATCGACAATGAGCAGTTCTTC; CDR3aa: CASSQPVTNIDNEQFF
j_gene: TRBJ2-5; v_gene: TRBV29-1; abundance: many; d_gene: TRBD1; CDR3nt: TGCAGCGTCGGACAGGGAAAAGAGACCCAGTACTTC; CDR3aa: CSVGQGKETQYF
j_gene: TRBJ1-5; v_gene: TRBV12-3/TRBV12-4; abundance: NA; d_gene: TRBD1; CDR3nt: TGTGCCAGCAGGTCCCCAGGGGGCCTTAATCAGCCCCAGCATTTT; CDR3aa: CASRSPGGLNQPQHF
j_gene: TRBJ2-7; v_gene: TRBV7-2; abundance: few; d_gene: NA; CDR3nt: TGTGCCAGCAGCCAAGACACCTACTACGAGCAGTACTTC; CDR3aa: CASSQDTYYEQYF
j_gene: TRBJ1-2; v_gene: TRBV19; abundance: few; d_gene: NA; CDR3nt: TGTGCCAGTAGTCGCCAGGGTTCTGGGGGCTACACCTTC; CDR3aa: CASSRQGSGGYTF
j_gene: TRBJ1-3; v_gene: TRBV18; abundance: few; d_gene: TRBD1; CDR3nt: TGTGCCAGCTCACCTCCGGGACAGGCGAAATACTACCCCTCTGGAAACACCATATATTTT; CDR3aa: CASSPPGQAKYYPSGNTIYF
j_gene: TRBJ2-5; v_gene: TRBV12-3/TRBV12-4; abundance: NA; d_gene: NA; CDR3nt: TGTGCCAGCAGTCCGAGTCTATACGTGACCCAGTACTTC; CDR3aa: CASSPSLYVTQYF
j_gene: TRBJ2-1; v_gene: TRBV27; abundance: many; d_gene: TRBD2; CDR3nt: TGTGCCAGCAGTTTATCGGGCGGACTAGCGGGAGGCCGCTACAATGAGCAGTTCTTC; CDR3aa: CASSLSGGLAGGRYNEQFF
j_gene: TRBJ2-5; v_gene: TRBV4-3; abundance: many; d_gene: NA; CDR3nt: TGCGCCAGCAGCCAGGCAGCCCAAGAGACCCAGTACTTC; CDR3aa: CASSQAAQETQYF
j_gene: TRBJ2-1; v_gene: TRBV6-2/TRBV6-3; abundance: NA; d_gene: NA; CDR3nt: TGTGCCAGCAGTTACTCGATAACATCCCCCTACAATGAGCAGTTCTTC; CDR3aa: CASSYSITSPYNEQFF
j_gene: TRBJ2-1; v_gene: TRBV6-4; abundance: few; d_gene: TRBD2; CDR3nt: TGTGCCAGCAGAGCCCTTGCGGGGGGGCTCAATGAGCAGTTCTTC; CDR3aa: CASRALAGGLNEQFF